Presented here are 11 T cell receptor beta chains from one specimen sequenced in a study of T cell repertoires in cytomegalovirus infection. Via MiXCR, TCRdb re-called the reads, giving one row per CDR3 protein. Among 150,000 to 200,000 distinct CDR3 sequences listed, roughly 18% were seen once. Sequenced sample: CD8+ T cells from PBMCs. These TCRs come from a human donor in good health (CMV status not recorded). Some clones in this sample may be carry-over from other donors' samples.

The J gene is TRBJ1-5, the V gene TRBV20-1; 10 bases agree with TRBD1. The V gene's germline CDR1 is DFQATT and CDR2 SNEGSKA (reference sequence). CDR3 length: 20 amino acids. The junction had 16 bases not matched to a gene; V was cut back by 2 bases and J by 0 bases. The CDR3 is CSARPRTGTGDSYSNQPQHF. The DNA of the CDR3 is TGCAGTGCTAGACCTCGGACCGGGACAGGGGATTCCTATAGCAATCAGCCCCAGCATTTT.

This clonotype was observed many times. The rearrangement uses TRBV7-9 and TRBJ2-1; tentative D call: TRBD2 (7 bases). Trimming took 3 bases from V and 6 from J, leaving 15 bases between them. From germline, CDR1 is SEHNR and CDR2 FQNEAQ (reference sequence). This CDR3 is built from 15 residues. In DNA, the CDR3 is TGTGCCAGCAGCTTGGGGGGGGGGCCGGTCAATGAGCAGTTCTTC. It yields the protein CASSLGGGPVNEQFF.

This clonotype has only a few counts. The chain joins TRBV6-1 to TRBJ2-2, with 9 positions matching TRBD2. The J segment lost 7 bases and the V segment lost 3 bases, leaving 9 bases of the junction unmatched. The CDR3 is made up of 16 amino acids. Germline V gene sequence: CDR1 MNHNS, CDR2 SASEGT. CDR3 sequence: CASSEKAGGRVGELFF. CDR3 bases: TGTGCCAGCAGTGAGAAGGCGGGAGGGCGTGTCGGGGAGCTGTTTTTT.

This clonotype was detected a few times. The genes are TRBV7-6 and TRBJ2-5, with TRBD2 identical over 8 bases. CDR1 and CDR2 (germline): SGHVS, FNYEAQ. V lost 7 bases to trimming and J lost 5 bases; unmatched junction nucleotides: 12. The CDR3 runs to 15 residues. CDR3 in DNA: TGTGCCAGCACAAAGATAGCGGGGAAGGGTGAGACCCAGTACTTC. Its protein is CASTKIAGKGETQYF. The full variable domain, completed using reference TRBV7-6 and TRBJ2-5, is GAGVSQSPRYKVTKRGQDVALRCDPISGHVSLYWYRQALGQGPEFLTYFNYEAQQDKSGLPNDRFSAERPEGSISTLTIQRTEQRDSAMYRCASTKIAGKGETQYFGPGTRLLVL.

The chain carries TRBV28 and TRBJ2-7; D gene uncertain. CDR1 and CDR2 from the germline V gene are MDHEN and SYDVKM. Trimming cost V 8 bases and J 3 bases, with 11 bases left between them. The CDR3 has 12 amino acids. CDR3 sequence reads: CASSRRGYEQYF. For the CDR3, the DNA is TGTGCCAGCTCTCGTCGAGGCTACGAGCAGTACTTC.

The gene calls are TRBV12-3 or TRBV12-4 and TRBJ2-2; the D is unclear. CDR3 size: 12 residues. The V and J ends lost 7 bases and 3 bases respectively, with 6 bases between them. This chain's CDR3 is CASMADTGELFF. CDR3 nucleotides: TGTGCCAGCATGGCGGACACCGGGGAGCTGTTTTTT.

This clonotype was seen a handful of times. The CDR3 DNA follows: TGTGCCAGCAGCTTAGTGTTACAATCCTACGAGCAGTACTTC. Translating it yields CASSLVLQSYEQYF. V and J are TRBV7-2 and TRBJ2-7; D not resolved. This CDR3 contains 14 residues. Looked up from germline, CDR1 is SGHTA and CDR2 is FQGNSA. Trimming cost V 1 base and J 1 base, with 8 bases left between them.

This chain links TRBV7-2 with TRBJ2-5; tentatively, D is TRBD1 or TRBD2 (5 bases each). CDR1 is SGHTA and CDR2 is FQGNSA in the germline V gene. V lost 4 bases and J lost 1, with 13 bases in between. The CDR3 runs to 15 residues. CDR3 loop: CASSSSGRIQETQYF. The CDR3 DNA sequence: TGTGCCAGCAGCTCCTCGGGACGGATCCAAGAGACCCAGTACTTC.

This clonotype was found a few times. The rearrangement joins TRBV29-1 to TRBJ2-1, with D perhaps being TRBD1 or TRBD2 (6 bases each). Germline V gene sequence: CDR1 SQVTM, CDR2 ANQGSEA. The V and J ends lost 5 bases and 7 bases respectively, with 18 bases between them. The CDR3 totals 14 residues. CDR3 region: CSVHLRGPENEQFF. The CDR3 coding sequence is TGCAGCGTTCACCTACGGGGGCCTGAGAATGAGCAGTTCTTC.

The chain employs TRBV28 and TRBJ2-7; 8 bases are shared with TRBD2. Trimming took 1 base from V and 0 from J; bases not matched to a gene: 5. The CDR3 consists of 16 residues. Germline V gives CDR1 MDHEN, CDR2 SYDVKM. The CDR3 region is CASSLYIAGSSYEQYF. Written as DNA, the CDR3 is TGTGCCAGCAGTTTATACATAGCGGGGAGCTCCTACGAGCAGTACTTC.

The chain has TRBV5-4 and TRBJ2-1; a possible D gene is TRBD2 (6 bases). The CDR3 has 13 residues. CDR1 and CDR2 from the germline V gene are SGHNT and YYREEE (reference sequence). Trimming removed 4 bases at V and 14 bases at J, with 19 bases between. CDR3 protein: CASSGGTYNEEFF. The DNA for the CDR3 is TGTGCCAGCAGCGGCGGGACCTACAATGAAGAGTTCTTC.